The sequence of this T cell receptor beta chain was determined in a study of blood T cell repertoires in COVID-19. Study background: COVID-19 samples, acute and convalescent, were from the United States, Italy and Spain. In each case, the material was cDNA or gDNA derived from T cells, B-cell-depleted T cells, or PBMCs.

In the original workflow: Estimated nucleated cell counts came from reference gene primer amplification. Profiling relied on immunoSEQ multiplex PCR, and the TCRdb table lists in-frame clones only, not all of them. That table is the source of V, J and clone size, and D and trimming were worked out from the DNA. The sample yields approximately 360,000 clones, around 90% seen once. The germline V gene has CDR1 LGHNA and CDR2 YSLEER. The CDR3 runs 13 residues. V lost 3 bases, J lost 14 bases, and 14 bases lay in between. The sequenced sample consisted of peripheral blood. The receptor's source is a man between 18 and 29 years old with active or convalescent COVID-19. J is TRBJ1-6 and V is TRBV4-3, with D possibly TRBD1 on 5 matching bases. The CDR3 reads CASSQAGPSALHF. CDR3 DNA: TGCGCCAGCAGCCAGGCAGGGCCCTCGGCCCTCCACTTT.